This T cell receptor (beta chain) stems from a study of blood T cell repertoires in COVID-19. Study-level information: Samples of COVID-19 (acute and convalescent) were obtained from the United States, Italy and Spain. Nucleic acid was either cDNA or gDNA, and it came from T cells, B-cell-depleted T cells, or PBMCs.

In its sample, this clone was seen once. CDR1 is LGHNA and CDR2 is YSLEER in the germline V gene. The CDR3 sequence is 15 residues long. V was clipped by 1 base and J by 6 bases, with 10 bases between them. Original data processing: Amplification of reference gene primers was used by the study to estimate nucleated cell counts. Profiled with immunoSEQ multiplex PCR; TCRdb holds only in-frame clones, not every one. V, J and clone size were drawn from that table, and D and trimming were deduced from the DNA. The repertoire holds 150,000 to 200,000 clones, with approximately 86% as singletons. The sequence was obtained from a man between 65 and 79 years old with acute or convalescent COVID-19. The chain couples TRBV4-3 to TRBJ1-6; D is uncertain. Sequencing was performed on peripheral blood. The CDR3 sequence is CASSQVPGSNSPLHF. DNA of the CDR3: TGCGCCAGCAGCCAAGTACCGGGGAGTAATTCACCCCTCCACTTT.